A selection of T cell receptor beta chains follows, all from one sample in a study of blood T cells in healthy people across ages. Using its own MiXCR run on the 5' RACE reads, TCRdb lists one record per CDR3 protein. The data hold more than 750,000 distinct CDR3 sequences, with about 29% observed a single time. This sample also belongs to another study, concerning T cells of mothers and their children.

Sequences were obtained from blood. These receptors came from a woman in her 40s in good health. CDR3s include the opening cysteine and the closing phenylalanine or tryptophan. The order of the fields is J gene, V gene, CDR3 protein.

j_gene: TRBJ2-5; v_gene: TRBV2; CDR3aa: CASKRQGQSQETQYF
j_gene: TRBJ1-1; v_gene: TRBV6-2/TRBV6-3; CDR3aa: CASSRSGQDTEAFF
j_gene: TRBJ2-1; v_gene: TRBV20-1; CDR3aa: CSARPTSGGYNEQFF
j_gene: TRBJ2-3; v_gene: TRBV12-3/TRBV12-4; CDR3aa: CASSLQAAGPDTQYF
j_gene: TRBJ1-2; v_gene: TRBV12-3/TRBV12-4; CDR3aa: CASRTGTGGFGYTF
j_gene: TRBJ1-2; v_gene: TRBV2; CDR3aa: CASITMLGNYGYTF
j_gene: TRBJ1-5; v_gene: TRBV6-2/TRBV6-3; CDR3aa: CASSRDRGLWQPQHF
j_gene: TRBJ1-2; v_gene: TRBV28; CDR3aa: CASVRQPNYGYTF
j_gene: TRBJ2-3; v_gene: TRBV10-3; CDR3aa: CAISEPGDTDTQYF
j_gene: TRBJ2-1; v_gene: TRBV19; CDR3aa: CASSRTWGELNEQFF
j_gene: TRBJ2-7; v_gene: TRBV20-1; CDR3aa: CSARVAGIYEQYF
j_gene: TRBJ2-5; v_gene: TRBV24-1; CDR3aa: CATSDPGLAQETQYF
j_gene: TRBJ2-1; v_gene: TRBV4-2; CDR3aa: CASSQDLAGGSYNEQFF
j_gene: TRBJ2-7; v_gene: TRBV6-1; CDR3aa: CASSESGRGSYEQYF
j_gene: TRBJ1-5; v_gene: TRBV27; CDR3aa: CASSLAGRGKGQPQHF
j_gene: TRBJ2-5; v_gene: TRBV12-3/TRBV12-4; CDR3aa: CASSLARGGLETQYF
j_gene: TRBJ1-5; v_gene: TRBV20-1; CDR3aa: CSAREGQNSNQPQHF
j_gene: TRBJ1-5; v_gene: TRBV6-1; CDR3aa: CASIKDRANQPLHF
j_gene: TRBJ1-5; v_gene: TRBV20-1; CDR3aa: CSARWDRGSQPQHF
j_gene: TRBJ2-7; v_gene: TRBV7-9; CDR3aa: CASSPSLERYF
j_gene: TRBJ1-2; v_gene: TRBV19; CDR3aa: CASSSTRALLNYGYTF
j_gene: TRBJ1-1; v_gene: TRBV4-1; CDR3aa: CASSQDWATEAFF
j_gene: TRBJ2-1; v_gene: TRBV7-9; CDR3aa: CASSFSGAQSNEQFF
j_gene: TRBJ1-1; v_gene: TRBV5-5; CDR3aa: CASSLGWGATEAFF
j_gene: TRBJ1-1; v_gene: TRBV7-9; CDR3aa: CASSITIGGTTEVFF
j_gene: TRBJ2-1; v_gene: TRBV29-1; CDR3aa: CSVAVSGGNEQFF
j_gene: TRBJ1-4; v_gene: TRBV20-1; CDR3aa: CSARGAVWGNEKLFF
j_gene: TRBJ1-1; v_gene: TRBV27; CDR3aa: CASRAPGMNTEAFF
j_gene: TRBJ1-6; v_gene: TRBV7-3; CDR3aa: CASSLRRLSYNSPLHF
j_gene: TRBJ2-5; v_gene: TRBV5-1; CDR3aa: CASSLRGGYQETQYF
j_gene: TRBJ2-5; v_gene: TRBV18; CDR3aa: CASSRETQETQYF
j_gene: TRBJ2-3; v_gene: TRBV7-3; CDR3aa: CASSPKGGLSPGTDTQYF
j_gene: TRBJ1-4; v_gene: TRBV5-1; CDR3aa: CASSLVPRQGVNEKLFF
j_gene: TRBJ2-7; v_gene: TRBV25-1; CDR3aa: CPTMAAGVAPYSYEQYF
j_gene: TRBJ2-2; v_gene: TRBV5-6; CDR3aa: CASSWGTSDGELFF
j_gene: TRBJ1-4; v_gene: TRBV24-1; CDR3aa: CATSEGRSNEKLFF
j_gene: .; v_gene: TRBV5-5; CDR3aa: CASSRTTKETQYF
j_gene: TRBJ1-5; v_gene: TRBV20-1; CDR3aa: CSATMLGRGNQPQHF
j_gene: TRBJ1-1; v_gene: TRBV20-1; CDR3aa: CSARAGTGDTEAFF
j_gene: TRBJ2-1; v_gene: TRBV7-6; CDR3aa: CASSLEVSYEQFF
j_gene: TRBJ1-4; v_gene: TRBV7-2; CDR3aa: CASSLVRVTNEKLFF
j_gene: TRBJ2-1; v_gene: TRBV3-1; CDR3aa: CASSQTTGLWGEQFF
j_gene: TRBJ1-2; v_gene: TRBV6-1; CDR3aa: CASSEQGSLYGYTF
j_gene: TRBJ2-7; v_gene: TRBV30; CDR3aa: CAWSLDSYEQYF
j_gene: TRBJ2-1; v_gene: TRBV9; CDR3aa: CASSTLAGGANEQFF
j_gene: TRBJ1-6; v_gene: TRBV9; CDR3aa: CASSVEDSPSVYNSPLHF
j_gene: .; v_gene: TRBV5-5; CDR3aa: CASRLTGGTYEQYF
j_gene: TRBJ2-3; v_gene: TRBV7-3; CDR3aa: CASSLNGPRDTQYF